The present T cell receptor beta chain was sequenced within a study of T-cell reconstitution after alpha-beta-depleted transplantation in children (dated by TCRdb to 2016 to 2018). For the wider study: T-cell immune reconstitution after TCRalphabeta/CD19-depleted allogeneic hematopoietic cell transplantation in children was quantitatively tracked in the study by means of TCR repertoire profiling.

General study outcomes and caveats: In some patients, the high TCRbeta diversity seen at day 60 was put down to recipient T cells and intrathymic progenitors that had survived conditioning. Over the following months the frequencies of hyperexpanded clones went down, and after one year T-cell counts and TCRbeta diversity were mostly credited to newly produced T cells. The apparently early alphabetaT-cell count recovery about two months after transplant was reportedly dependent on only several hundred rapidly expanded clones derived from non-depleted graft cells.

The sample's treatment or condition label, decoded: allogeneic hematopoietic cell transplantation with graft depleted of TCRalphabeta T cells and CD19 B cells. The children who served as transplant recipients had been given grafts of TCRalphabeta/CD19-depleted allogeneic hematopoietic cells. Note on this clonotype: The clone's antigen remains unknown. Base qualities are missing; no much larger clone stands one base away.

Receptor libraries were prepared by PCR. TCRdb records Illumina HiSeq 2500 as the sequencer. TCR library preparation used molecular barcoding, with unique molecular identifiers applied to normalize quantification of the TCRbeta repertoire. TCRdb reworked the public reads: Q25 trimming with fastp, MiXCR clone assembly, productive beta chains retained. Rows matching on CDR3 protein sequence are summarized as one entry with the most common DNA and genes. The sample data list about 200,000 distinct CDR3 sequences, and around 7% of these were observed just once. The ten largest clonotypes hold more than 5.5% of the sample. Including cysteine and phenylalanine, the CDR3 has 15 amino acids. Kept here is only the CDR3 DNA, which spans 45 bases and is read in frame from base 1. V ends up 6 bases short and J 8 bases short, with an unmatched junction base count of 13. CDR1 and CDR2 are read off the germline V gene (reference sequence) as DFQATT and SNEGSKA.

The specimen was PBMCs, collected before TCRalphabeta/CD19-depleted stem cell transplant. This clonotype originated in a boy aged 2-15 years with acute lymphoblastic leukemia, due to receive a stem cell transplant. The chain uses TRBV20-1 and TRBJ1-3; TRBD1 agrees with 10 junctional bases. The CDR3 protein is CSAPFLGTGVDTIYF. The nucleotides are TGCAGTGCCCCTTTTCTAGGGACAGGGGTAGACACCATATATTTT.